What follows are 6 T cell receptor beta chains derived from one specimen sequenced in a study of control samples from healthy donors and cancer patients. The protocol was immunoSEQ multiplex PCR, while the TCRdb copy is restricted to in-frame clones and leaves out a portion. The sample has about 110,000 clones; almost 85% are singletons. Sequencing was carried out using blood. All receptors come from a man between 18 and 35 years old in good health.

The sample holds many counts of this clone. This chain connects TRBV24-1 to TRBJ1-2; D gene ambiguous. V gave up 7 bases and J gave up 0 bases, with 8 bases separating them. This CDR3 is 13 amino acids long. Germline values: CDR1 KGHDR, CDR2 SFDVKD. The CDR3 reads CATRAGTNYGYTF. For the CDR3, the DNA is TGTGCCACCAGGGCCGGAACTAACTATGGCTACACCTTC.

This chain connects TRBV6-5 to TRBJ1-5; D is possibly TRBD1 (6 bases). Germline lookup yields CDR1 MNHEY and CDR2 SVGAGI. The CDR3 has 14 amino acids. V lost 8 bases and J 6 bases, leaving 17 bases between the germline ends. This CDR3 reads CASSEWGGGQPQHF. In DNA form, the CDR3 reads TGTGCCAGCTCTGAGTGGGGAGGGGGTCAGCCCCAGCATTTT.

The rearrangement joins TRBV7-9 to TRBJ1-4; a possible D gene is TRBD1 (6 bases). There are 14 residues in the CDR3. Germline assignment: CDR1 SEHNR and CDR2 FQNEAQ (reference sequence). Trimming took off 5 bases at V and 4 bases at J, with 11 bases between the two ends. CDR3 in amino acids: CASSHPQGNEKLFF. The CDR3 DNA reads as TGTGCCAGCAGCCATCCACAGGGTAATGAAAAACTGTTTTTT.

The chain carries TRBV3-1 (or the pseudogene TRBV3-2) and TRBJ2-5; TRBD2 might be the D (7 bases). The V end was cut by 4 bases, the J end by 7 bases, with 19 bases between. Germline V gene lookup returns CDR1 LGHDT and CDR2 YNNKEL (reference sequence). The CDR3 is made up of 15 amino acids. The CDR3 loop reads CASSLGRGPEGTQYF. CDR3 nucleotides: TGTGCCAGCAGCCTGGGGCGGGGGCCGGAAGGGACCCAGTACTTC.

The chain uses TRBV30 and TRBJ2-7, with D possibly TRBD2 on 5 matching bases. Germline CDR1 GTSNPN, CDR2 SVGIG (reference sequence). This CDR3 region has 14 residues. V lost 5 bases, J lost 4 bases, and 18 bases lay in between. For the CDR3, the DNA is TGTGCCTGGGCCTACCCTGGACTTTCTTACGAGCAGTACTTC. Its translation: CAWAYPGLSYEQYF.

The rearrangement links TRBV10-3 to TRBJ2-7; possibly TRBD1 for D (6 bases). V was pared by 10 bases and J by 0 bases, with 19 bases between. There are 15 residues in the CDR3. Germline V gene lookup returns CDR1 ENHRY and CDR2 SYGVKD. The CDR3 coding sequence is TGTGCCACCAAGAGGGGGACATCGAGCTCCTACGAGCAGTACGTC. This translates into CATKRGTSSSYEQYV.